Listed below are T cell receptor beta chains from one sample, sequenced in a study of control samples from healthy donors and cancer patients. This table comes from immunoSEQ multiplex PCR, and its TCRdb copy is limited to in-frame clones, with some not included. The data contain approximately 150,000 clones, about nine tenths of them singletons. Source material: blood. Receptor source: a man aged 30 to 45 in good health. CDR3s include the opening cysteine and the closing phenylalanine or tryptophan. A D gene is named only where the DNA matches it firmly. The size entry is marked missing in some rows and otherwise reads once, few, many or a size class.

v_call	d_call	clone_size	j_call	cdr3_nt	cdr3_aa
TRBV14	TRBD1	NA	TRBJ1-2	TGTGCCAGCAGCCGGACCGACAGGGGTAATGGCTACACCTTC	CASSRTDRGNGYTF
TRBV30	NA	once	TRBJ2-7	TGTGCCTGGAGTGTGTCGGCTTTATCCTACGAGCAGTACTTC	CAWSVSALSYEQYF
TRBV7-3	NA	NA	TRBJ2-1	TGTGCCAGCAGCAAAGCCCAGGGTACCAATGAGCAGTTCTTC	CASSKAQGTNEQFF
TRBV7-2	TRBD2	NA	TRBJ2-7	TGTGCCAGCAGCTGGATGACTAGCGGGGGGATTGAGCAGTACTTC	CASSWMTSGGIEQYF
TRBV24-1	NA	NA	TRBJ2-2	TGTGCCACCAGTGATCACAGGGACACCGGGGAGCTGTTTTTT	CATSDHRDTGELFF
TRBV7-9	NA	NA	TRBJ2-2	TGTGCCAGCAGCTCGTCAGGGACCGGGGAGCTGTTTTTT	CASSSSGTGELFF
TRBV15	NA	NA	TRBJ2-1	TGTGCCACCAGCAGAGATGCCGCAAGGGGACACAAACTACAGTATGAGCAGTTCTTC	CATSRDAARGHKLQYEQFF
TRBV19	TRBD1	NA	TRBJ1-1	TGTGCCAGTAGTGCGACGGGACAGGCGAACACTGAAGCTTTCTTT	CASSATGQANTEAFF
TRBV9	NA	few	TRBJ2-1	TGTGCCAGCAGCATGGGGACTCTCACTGAGCAGTTCTTC	CASSMGTLTEQFF
TRBV2	TRBD1	NA	TRBJ2-2	TGTGCCAGCAGTCCTAGCAGGGGGCCTGGCACCGGGGAGCTGTTTTTT	CASSPSRGPGTGELFF
TRBV5-1	NA	NA	TRBJ2-2	TGCGCCAGCAGCTTGTCGGGGCTCACCGGGGAGCTGTTTTTT	CASSLSGLTGELFF
TRBV28	NA	NA	TRBJ1-6	TGTGCCAGCAGTTTCCCGAATTCACCCCTCCACTTT	CASSFPNSPLHF
TRBV18	NA	NA	TRBJ1-1	TGTGCCAGCTCCAAGGGCGCCAAACAAGGCACTGAAGCTTTCTTT	CASSKGAKQGTEAFF
TRBV7-9	TRBD2	NA	TRBJ2-2	TGTGTCGCTCAGAAGACCGGGACTAGCGGGATCGGGGAGCTGTTTTTT	CVAQKTGTSGIGELFF
TRBV5-1	NA	NA	TRBJ1-3	TGCGCCAGCAGCTTGGCCGGGGGTTACGGAAACACCATATATTTT	CASSLAGGYGNTIYF
TRBV19	NA	NA	TRBJ2-3	TGTGCCAGTAGTATAGGTGTGCTGGAACCTCCGTATTTT	CASSIGVLEPPYF
TRBV9	TRBD1	once	TRBJ1-5	TGTGCCAGCAGCGTAGTACCCGGGACAGATATAGGCAATCAGCCCCAGCATTTT	CASSVVPGTDIGNQPQHF
TRBV7-2	NA	NA	TRBJ2-1	TGTGCCAGCAGCTCACCGGGACGCCCGGATGAGCAGTTCTTC	CASSSPGRPDEQFF
TRBV5-1	TRBD2	NA	TRBJ2-7	TGCGCCAGCAGCCCGACTAGCGAAACCTACGAGCAGTACTTC	CASSPTSETYEQYF
TRBV5-1	TRBD2	NA	TRBJ2-4	TGCGCCAGCAGCTTTACTGGACTAGCGGGGTCAAAAAACATTCAGTACTTC	CASSFTGLAGSKNIQYF
TRBV5-6	TRBD1	NA	TRBJ2-1	TGTGCCAGCAGCGGGGACAGGGAAGACAATGAGCAGTTCTTC	CASSGDREDNEQFF
TRBV2	NA	NA	TRBJ2-1	TGTGCCAGCCCACCCCGGGGGAGCTCCTACAATGAGCAGTTCTTC	CASPPRGSSYNEQFF
TRBV15	NA	NA	TRBJ2-1	TGTGCCACCAGCAGAGCCATGGGTGGGGTGGACAATGAGCAGTTCTTC	CATSRAMGGVDNEQFF